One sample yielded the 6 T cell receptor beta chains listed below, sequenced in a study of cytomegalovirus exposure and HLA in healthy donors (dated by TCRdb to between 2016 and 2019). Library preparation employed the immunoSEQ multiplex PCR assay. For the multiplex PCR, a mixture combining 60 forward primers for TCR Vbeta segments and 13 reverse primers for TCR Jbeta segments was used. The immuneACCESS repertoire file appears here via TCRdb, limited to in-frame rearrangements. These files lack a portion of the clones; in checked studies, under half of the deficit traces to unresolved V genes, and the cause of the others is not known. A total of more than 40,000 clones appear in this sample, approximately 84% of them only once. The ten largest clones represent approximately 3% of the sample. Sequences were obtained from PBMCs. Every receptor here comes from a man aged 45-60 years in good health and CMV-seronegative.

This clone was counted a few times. The CDR3 spells CATSRGGDEQYF. The DNA for the CDR3 is TGTGCCACCAGCAGGGGGGGAGACGAGCAGTACTTC. The V and J genes are TRBV15 and TRBJ2-7, with D maybe TRBD2 (6 bases). The CDR3 is 12 residues long. Trimming left V 3 bases short and J 5 bases short, with 8 bases between. The germline CDR1 and CDR2 sequences are LNHNV and YYDKDF (reference sequence). Full variable domain (outside the CDR3, taken from reference TRBV15 and TRBJ2-7): DAMVIQNPRYQVTQFGKPVTLSCSQTLNHNVMYWYQQKSSQAPKLLFHYYDKDFNNEADTPDNFQSRRPNTSFCFLDIRSPGLGDTAMYLCATSRGGDEQYFGPGTRLTVT.

CDR3 in amino acids: CASSLYPGTLGEQFF. DNA for the CDR3: TGTGCCAGCAGCCTCTATCCGGGTACATTGGGTGAGCAGTTCTTC. The chain carries TRBV9 and TRBJ2-1, with no clear D. The CDR3 extends over 15 amino acids. The germline V and J ends were trimmed by 4 bases and 9 bases, with 20 bases remaining between them. The germline gives CDR1 SGDLS, CDR2 YYNGEE.

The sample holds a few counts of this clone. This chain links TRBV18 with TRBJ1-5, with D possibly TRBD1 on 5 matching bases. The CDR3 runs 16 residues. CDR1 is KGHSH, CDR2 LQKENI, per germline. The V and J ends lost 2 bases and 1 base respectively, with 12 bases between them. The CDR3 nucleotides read TGTGCCAGCTCACCAATGGGGACTCGGAGCAATCAGCCCCAGCATTTT. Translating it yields CASSPMGTRSNQPQHF.

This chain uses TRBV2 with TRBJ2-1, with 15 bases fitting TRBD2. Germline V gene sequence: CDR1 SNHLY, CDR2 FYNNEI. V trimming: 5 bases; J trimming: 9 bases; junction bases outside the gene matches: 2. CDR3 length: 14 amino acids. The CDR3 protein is CASSRTSGGGEQFF. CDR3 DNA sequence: TGTGCCAGCAGTCGGACTAGCGGGGGGGGTGAGCAGTTCTTC.

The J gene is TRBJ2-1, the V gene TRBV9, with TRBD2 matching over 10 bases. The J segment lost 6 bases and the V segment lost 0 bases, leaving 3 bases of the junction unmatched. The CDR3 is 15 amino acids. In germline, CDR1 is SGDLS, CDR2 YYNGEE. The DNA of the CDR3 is TGTGCCAGCAGCGTAGGAGCGGGAGGGATCAATGAGCAGTTCTTC. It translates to CASSVGAGGINEQFF.

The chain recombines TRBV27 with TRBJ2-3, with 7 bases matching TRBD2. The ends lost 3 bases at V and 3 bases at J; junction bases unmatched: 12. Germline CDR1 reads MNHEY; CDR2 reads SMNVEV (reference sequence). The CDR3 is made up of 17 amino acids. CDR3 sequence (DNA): TGTGCCAGCAGTTTTTATACAGGACTAGATATTACAGATACGCAGTATTTT. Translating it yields CASSFYTGLDITDTQYF.